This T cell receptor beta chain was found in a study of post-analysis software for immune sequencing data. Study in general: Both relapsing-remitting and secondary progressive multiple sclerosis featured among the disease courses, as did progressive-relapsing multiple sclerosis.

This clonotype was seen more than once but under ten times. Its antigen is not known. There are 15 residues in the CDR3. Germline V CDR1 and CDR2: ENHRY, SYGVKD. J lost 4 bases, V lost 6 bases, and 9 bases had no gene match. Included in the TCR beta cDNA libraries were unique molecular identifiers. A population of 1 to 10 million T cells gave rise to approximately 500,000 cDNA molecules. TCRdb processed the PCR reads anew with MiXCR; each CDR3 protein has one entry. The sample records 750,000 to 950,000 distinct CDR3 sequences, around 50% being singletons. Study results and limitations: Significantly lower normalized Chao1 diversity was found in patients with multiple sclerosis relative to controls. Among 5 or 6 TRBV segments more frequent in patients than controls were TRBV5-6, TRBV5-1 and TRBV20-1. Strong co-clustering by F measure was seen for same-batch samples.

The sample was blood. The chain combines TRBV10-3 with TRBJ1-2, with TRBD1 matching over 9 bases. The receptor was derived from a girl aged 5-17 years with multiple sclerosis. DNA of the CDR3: TGTGCCATCAGGGACAGGGGAAACATCTCCTATGGCTACACCTTC. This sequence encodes CAIRDRGNISYGYTF.